The present T cell receptor (beta chain) was sequenced within a study of cytomegalovirus exposure and HLA in healthy donors. This CDR3 has 15 amino acids. CDR1 is MNHNY and CDR2 is SVGAGI in the germline V gene (reference sequence). V lost 5 bases, J lost 4 bases, and 11 bases stayed unmatched. Among the 90 to 150 subjects of the validation cohort, separate from the roughly 700-subject first cohort, were the donors. Assay: immunoSEQ multiplex PCR; the TCRdb copy retains only in-frame clones and omits some. The sample comprises 150,000 to 200,000 clones, about 85% of which are singletons, and roughly 15% rests with the top ten. Study observations and caveats: TCR clusters originating in the first cohort tended to co-occur in the 120 validation repertoires, according to a later analysis.

This clone has a handful of counts. Its cognate antigen is unknown. This TCR came from a man aged 18 to 30 in good health and CMV-seropositive. The chain combines TRBV6-6 with TRBJ2-7; 7 bases match TRBD1. The specimen was PBMCs. The CDR3, as DNA: TGTGCCAGCAGTCCGACAGGGAACGAAGGGTACGAGCAGTACTTC. Translation: CASSPTGNEGYEQYF.